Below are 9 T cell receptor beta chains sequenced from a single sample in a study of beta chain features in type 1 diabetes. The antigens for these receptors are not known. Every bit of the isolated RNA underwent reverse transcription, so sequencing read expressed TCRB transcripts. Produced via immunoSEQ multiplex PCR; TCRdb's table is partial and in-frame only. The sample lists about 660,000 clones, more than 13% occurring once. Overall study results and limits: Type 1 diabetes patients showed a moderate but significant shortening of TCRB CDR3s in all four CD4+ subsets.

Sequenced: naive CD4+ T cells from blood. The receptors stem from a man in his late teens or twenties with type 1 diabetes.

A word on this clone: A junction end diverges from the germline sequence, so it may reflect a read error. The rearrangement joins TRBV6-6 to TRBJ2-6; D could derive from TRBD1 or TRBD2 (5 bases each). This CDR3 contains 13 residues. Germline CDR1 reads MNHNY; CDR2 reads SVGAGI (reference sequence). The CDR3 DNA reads TGCGGGGCCTTAAGCTCTGGGGCCAACGTCCTGACTTTC. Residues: CGALSSGANVLTF.

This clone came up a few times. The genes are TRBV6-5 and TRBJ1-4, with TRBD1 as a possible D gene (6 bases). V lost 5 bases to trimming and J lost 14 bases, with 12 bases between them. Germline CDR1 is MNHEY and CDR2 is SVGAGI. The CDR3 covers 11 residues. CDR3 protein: CASSPGHRLFF. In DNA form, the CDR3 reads TGTGCCAGCAGTCCGGGACACCGCCTGTTTTTT.

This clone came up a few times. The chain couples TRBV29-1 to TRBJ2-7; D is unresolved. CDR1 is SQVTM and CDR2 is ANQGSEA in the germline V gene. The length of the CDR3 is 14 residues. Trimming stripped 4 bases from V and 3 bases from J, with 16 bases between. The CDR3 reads CSVGRAGGIYEQYF. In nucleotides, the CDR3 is TGCAGCGTTGGTCGGGCCGGTGGGATCTACGAGCAGTACTTC.

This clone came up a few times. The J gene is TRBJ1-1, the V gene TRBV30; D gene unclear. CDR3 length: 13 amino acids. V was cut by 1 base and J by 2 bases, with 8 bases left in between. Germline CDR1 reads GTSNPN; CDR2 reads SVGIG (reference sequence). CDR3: CAWSGQFNTEAFF. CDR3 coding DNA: TGTGCCTGGAGTGGGCAGTTCAACACTGAAGCTTTCTTT.

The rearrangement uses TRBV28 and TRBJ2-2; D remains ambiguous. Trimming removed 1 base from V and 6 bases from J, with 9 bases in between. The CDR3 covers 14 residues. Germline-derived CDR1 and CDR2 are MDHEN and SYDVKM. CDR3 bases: TGTGCCAGCAGTTTATTGCCCGGACCCGGGGAGCTGTTTTTT. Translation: CASSLLPGPGELFF.

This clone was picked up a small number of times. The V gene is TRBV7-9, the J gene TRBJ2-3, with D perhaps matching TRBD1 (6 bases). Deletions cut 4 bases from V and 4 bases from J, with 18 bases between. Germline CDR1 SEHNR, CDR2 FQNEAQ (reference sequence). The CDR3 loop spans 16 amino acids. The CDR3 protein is CASSSGRWTVPDTQYF. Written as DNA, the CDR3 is TGTGCCAGCAGCTCCGGTCGGTGGACAGTTCCAGATACGCAGTATTTT.

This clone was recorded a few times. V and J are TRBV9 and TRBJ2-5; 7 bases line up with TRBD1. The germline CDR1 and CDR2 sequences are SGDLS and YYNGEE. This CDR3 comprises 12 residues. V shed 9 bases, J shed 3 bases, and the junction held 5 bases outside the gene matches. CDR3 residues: CATGGLKETQYF. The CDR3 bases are TGTGCCACAGGGGGTCTGAAAGAGACCCAGTACTTC.

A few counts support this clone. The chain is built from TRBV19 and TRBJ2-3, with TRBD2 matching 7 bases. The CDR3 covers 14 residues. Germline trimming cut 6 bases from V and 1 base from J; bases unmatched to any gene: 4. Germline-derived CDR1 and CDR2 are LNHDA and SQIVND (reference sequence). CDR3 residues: CASRLSGGTDTQYF. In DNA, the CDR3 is TGTGCCAGTAGGCTCAGCGGGGGCACAGATACGCAGTATTTT.

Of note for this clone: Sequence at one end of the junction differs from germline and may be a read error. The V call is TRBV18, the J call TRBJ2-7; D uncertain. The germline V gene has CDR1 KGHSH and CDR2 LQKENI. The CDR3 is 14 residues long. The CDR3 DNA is TGTGCCAGCTCACCCTCGACGCAGCTGTACGTGCAGTACTTC. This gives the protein CASSPSTQLYVQYF.